This TCR beta chain was recovered during a study of STAT3 mutations in large granular lymphocyte leukemia. In the study overall: Roughly half the longitudinally sequenced T-LGLL patients had canonical STAT3 mutations. General study points: In T-cell large granular lymphocyte leukemia, about half of patients showed multiple immunodominant subclonotypes. In some patients, a small highly pathogenic clone possibly went undetected.

As regards this clone: Its antigen is as yet unknown.

Generated by immunoSEQ multiplex PCR, the TCRdb table keeps only in-frame clones and is missing some. Here the sample spans under 10,000 clones, approximately 88% being singletons. The CDR3 extends over 15 amino acids. V was cut by 1 base and J by 0 bases, with 8 bases left in between. Germline V gene data show CDR1 as SGHRS and CDR2 as YFSETQ. The rearrangement joins TRBV5-1 to TRBJ2-1; no firm D call. This receptor was identified in a man older than 75 with T-cell large granular lymphocyte leukemia. Some clones in this sample may be carry-over from other donors' samples. The material sequenced was peripheral blood mononuclear cells. In DNA form, the CDR3 reads TGCGCCAGCAGCTTGAGTAGCAGCTCCTACAATGAGCAGTTCTTC. It encodes CASSLSSSSYNEQFF.